A single sample gave rise to the 4 T cell receptor beta chains below, sequenced in a study of blood T cell repertoires in COVID-19. Assay used: immunoSEQ multiplex PCR; TCRdb lists only in-frame clones, some missing. The sample lists roughly 230,000 clones; 65% to 85% were seen once. The sequencing input was peripheral blood. The receptors stem from a man between 45 and 60 years old with active or convalescent COVID-19.

This clone was detected many times. J is TRBJ2-1 and V is TRBV6-4; D gene uncertain. The CDR3 extends over 14 amino acids. CDR1 is MRHNA and CDR2 is SNTAGT in the germline V gene. V shed 4 bases and J shed 6 bases, with 13 bases lying between them. CDR3 DNA: TGTGCCAGCAGTGGCTCCAGCGAGAGCAATGAGCAGTTCTTC. This codes for CASSGSSESNEQFF.

This sequence joins TRBV5-1 and TRBJ2-7; possibly TRBD2 for D (6 bases). V gave up 4 bases and J gave up 6 bases, with 17 bases separating them. CDR3 length: 14 amino acids. The germline gives CDR1 SGHRS, CDR2 YFSETQ. The CDR3 loop is CASSPIASRGEQYF. The CDR3 region has the DNA TGCGCCAGCAGCCCGATCGCTTCGCGGGGCGAGCAGTACTTC. The whole variable domain, remainder taken from reference TRBV5-1 and TRBJ2-7, is KAGVTQTPRYLIKTRGQQVTLSCSPISGHRSVSWYQQTPGQGLQFLFEYFSETQRNKGNFPGRFSGRQFSNSRSEMNVSTLELGDSALYLCASSPIASRGEQYFGPGTRLTVT.

The J gene is TRBJ1-4, the V gene TRBV2; tentatively, D is TRBD1 (5 bases). Looked up from germline, CDR1 is SNHLY and CDR2 is FYNNEI. V lost 7 bases and J lost 8, with 20 bases in between. This CDR3 is built from 15 residues. The CDR3 region is CASKSSGMEGEKLFF. DNA of the CDR3: TGTGCCAGCAAGTCATCCGGGATGGAGGGGGAAAAACTGTTTTTT. The full variable domain, completed using reference TRBV2 and TRBJ1-4, is EPEVTQTPSHQVTQMGQEVILRCVPISNHLYFYWYRQILGQKVEFLVSFYNNEISEKSEIFDDQFSVERPDGSNFTLKIRSTKLEDSAMYFCASKSSGMEGEKLFFGSGTQLSVL.

This chain uses TRBV28 with TRBJ1-5; D perhaps matches TRBD1 (5 bases). The CDR3 spans 16 residues. The germline V gene encodes CDR1 MDHEN and CDR2 SYDVKM. V dropped 7 bases and J dropped 0 bases, with 16 bases sitting between them. The CDR3 DNA reads TGTGCCAGCACCCCAGGGCGTAAACATAGCAATCAGCCCCAGCATTTT. Translating it yields CASTPGRKHSNQPQHF.